Detailed here is one T cell receptor beta chain. The antigen is not known. The entry originates in a study of chemoradiotherapy in HPV16-positive cancers. Repertoires were generated with immunoSEQ multiplex PCR, while TCRdb's copy carries only in-frame clones and drops some. Here the sample spans 30,000 to 40,000 clones, over 75% being singletons. This CDR3 is built from 15 residues. V shed 3 bases and J 5 bases; nucleotides not matched to a gene: 7. Germline loops: CDR1 GTSNPN, CDR2 SVGIG (reference sequence). Notes on the study in general: During treatment, candidate HPV-specific clones and E7-related motifs expanded in tumor.

This clonotype originated in a human donor with HPV-associated anogenital cancer. This chain joins TRBV30 and TRBJ2-3; 11 bases are shared with TRBD2. The source was blood, collected from a patient who underwent chemoradiotherapy. CDR3: CAWSSSGGVLDTQYF. In DNA form, the CDR3 reads TGTGCCTGGAGCAGTAGCGGGGGGGTATTAGATACGCAGTATTTT. Complete variable domain (other parts from reference TRBV30 and TRBJ2-3): SQTIHQWPATLVQPVGSPLSLECTVEGTSNPNLYWYRQAAGRGLQLLFYSVGIGQISSEVPQNLSASRPQDRQFILSSKKLLLSDSGFYLCAWSSSGGVLDTQYFGPGTRLTVL.